This T cell receptor beta chain comes out of a study of blood T cell repertoires in COVID-19 (dated by TCRdb to about 2020). Regarding the complete study: Samples from collaborators originated in the United States, Italy and Spain and spanned both the acute and convalescent phases of COVID-19. Samples came from the ongoing ImmuneRACE study (first 160 participants) plus 1,254 subjects from 6 global collaborators. Where HLA class I and class II types were available, the types were taken from metadata supplied by the sample provider, not from assay-based typing. Nearly every sample came with metadata listing a de-identified subject ID, COVID-19 status, age in years and sex. The material from the prospective study consisted of cDNA or gDNA derived from T cells, B-cell-depleted T cells, or PBMCs. Deeply sampled blood TCRbeta repertoires from subjects exposed to, actively infected with, or recovered from COVID-19 were included in the dataset. The repertoires were made available in a free public database intended to serve as a resource for research on the immune response to SARS-CoV-2. What the authors observed across the whole study: The quantity of clinical and demographic metadata differed by source and by participant and was supplied without curation.

As for this clone: Its antigen remains undetermined. No much larger clone is present one base from it, and per-base qualities are unavailable.

Taken from the germline V gene, the CDR1 and CDR2 loops are SGHDN and FVKESK. The CDR3 measures 16 amino acids from cysteine to phenylalanine. The retained sequence is limited to the CDR3, 48 bases, with the frame set at the first base. After removal of 0 bases from V and 4 bases from J, the junction retains 2 bases not matched to a gene. TCRbeta CDR3 regions were amplified from genomic DNA using the immunoSEQ Assay, a bias-controlled multiplex PCR. Regarding the original processing steps: The number of nucleated cells in each sample was estimated from the amplification of reference gene primers within the assay. Sequence reads were collapsed and filtered to measure the absolute abundance of every unique TCRbeta CDR3 rearrangement. For each sample, productive Simpson clonality was calculated by taking the square root of Simpson's diversity index across productive rearrangements. TCRdb took over this immuneACCESS table, retaining in-frame rearrangements with V and J assigned. Such tables are incomplete; in checked studies, under half of the missing clones stem from an unresolved V gene, and the remainder is unexplained. D and trimming were read from the DNA, whereas the V and J calls and clone size are those reported in that table. Counted in this sample were hundreds of thousands of clones; roughly 87% of them appeared once. Roughly 0.84% of the sample belongs to the ten largest clones.

At one collaborating source in Seattle, patients were enrolled during active infection and were followed longitudinally through the course of disease. Each collaborating institution followed its own protocols to collect whole blood in K2EDTA tubes. For TCRbeta analysis, collaborator samples were shipped as frozen whole blood, as isolated PBMCs, or as DNA extracted from either sample type. In this chain, TRBV14 is recombined with TRBJ2-1, with TRBD2 identical over 11 junction bases. This TCR derives from a young man with COVID-19, enrolled during active disease. The sequencing input was peripheral blood. The CDR3 loop reads CASSQEGLAAYNEQFF. The DNA reads TGTGCCAGCAGCCAAGAGGGACTAGCGGCATACAATGAGCAGTTCTTC. This CDR3, with the reference TRBV14 and TRBJ2-1 proteins standing in past its ends, gives the full variable domain EAGVTQFPSHSVIEKGQTVTLRCDPISGHDNLYWYRRVMGKEIKFLLHFVKESKQDESGMPNNRFLAERTGGTYSTLKVQPAELEDSGVYFCASSQEGLAAYNEQFFGPGTRLTVL.